This TCR beta chain was captured in a study of T cell responses to AZD1222 COVID-19 vaccine (dated by TCRdb to the early 2020s). Regarding the study in general: AZD1222 recipients given second doses at about 4 weeks or at about 12 weeks were pooled, since spike-specific TCR depth and breadth were not found to differ between the two schedules. Trial participants were enrolled by age into subgroups of 18-55, 56-69 and 70-plus years, and roughly 150, 30 and 60 TCR-sequenced participants, respectively, were included in these subgroups. TCR sequencing covered over 230 trial participants: about 210 given two doses of AZD1222 and 26 given two doses of MenACWY control vaccine.

What the authors observed across the whole study: Most participants were white British and females outnumbered males, and the authors suggested that clonal diversity may have been underestimated. Reportedly, almost half of the unique spike-specific TCRs recognized epitopes lying outside the regions that are mutated in the B.1.351 and B.1.1.7 variants. Only a handful of AZD1222 recipients were SARS-CoV-2 seropositive at baseline, limiting conclusions about previously exposed vaccinees. Because no day 14 peak-response samples were available, the repertoires could be characterized only after the peak T cell response. After two AZD1222 doses, spike-specific TCR breadth and depth were significantly higher than at day 0 and than in MenACWY recipients. Vaccine-associated CD4 TCRs spanned the whole spike protein, with dominant responses in regions 160-218 and 743-854. The 56-69-year group was small, and its depth increase did not reach significance, likely because of low power.

Comments on this clone: This receptor's antigen is unknown. Base-call qualities are not available, and no considerably larger clone is one nucleotide away.

Relative to germline, V is 1 base shorter and J is 6 bases shorter, with 7 bases between their ends. Including the terminal cysteine and phenylalanine, the CDR3 comprises 11 residues. The sequence is cut down to CDR3 DNA, 33 bases in frame from base 1. From the germline V gene (reference sequence), CDR1 is DFQATT and CDR2 is SNEGSKA. The intended sense of this specimen's time point label: baseline before first vaccination. Samples from vaccinated people were obtained from the UK trials COV001 and COV002, which included a single-blind randomized controlled phase 2/3 trial of AZD1222 (ChAdOx1 nCoV-19) in healthy adults. For TCRbeta chain sequencing, PBMC samples from trial participants were taken at day 0 and at day 28 after the second dose. The CDR3 regions of human TCRbeta chains were subjected to immunosequencing. Per the authors' processing: TCRs in the repertoires were matched against a reference library of SARS-CoV-2-specific TCRs that had been generated with the MIRA antigen-specificity platform. Breadth was defined as the fraction of unique TCRs that were SARS-CoV-2-associated, and depth was defined as the fraction of total T cells that were SARS-CoV-2-associated. Using the MIRA data, each spike-specific TCR was mapped to the spike region that the TCR reacts to and placed in a CD4 or CD8 class. Log10-transformed breadth and depth values were compared by one-way ANOVA with Sidak's multiple comparisons tests. TCRdb carries this immuneACCESS record with in-frame sequences only. Its versions omit some clonotypes, under half of them owing to an unresolved V gene in the studies checked, with the rest unexplained. V and J calls and clone size come straight from that table; D and trimming were deduced from the DNA. Counted in this sample were about 100,000 clones; 75% to 90% of them appeared once. Of the sample, 3.5% to 5% falls within the top ten clones.

This chain joins TRBV20-1 to TRBJ2-7; no D gene is confidently identified. Sequencing used peripheral blood, obtained on day 0 of AZD1222 vaccination. The source is an adult in good health. The base sequence is TGCAGTGCTAGAGTGGGGTGCGAGCAGTACTTC. It translates to CSARVGCEQYF.